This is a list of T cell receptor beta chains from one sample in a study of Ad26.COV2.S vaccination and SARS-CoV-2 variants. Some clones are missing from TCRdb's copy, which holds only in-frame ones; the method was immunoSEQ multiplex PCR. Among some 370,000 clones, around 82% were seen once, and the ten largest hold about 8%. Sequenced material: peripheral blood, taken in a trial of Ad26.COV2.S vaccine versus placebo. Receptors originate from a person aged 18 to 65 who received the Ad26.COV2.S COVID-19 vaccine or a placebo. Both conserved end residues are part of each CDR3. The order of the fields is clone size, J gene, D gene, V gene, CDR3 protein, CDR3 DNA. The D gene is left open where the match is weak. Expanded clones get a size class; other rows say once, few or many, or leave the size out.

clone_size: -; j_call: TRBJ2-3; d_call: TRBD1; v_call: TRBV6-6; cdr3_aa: CASSFQGADTQYF; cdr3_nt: TGTGCCAGCAGTTTCCAGGGGGCAGATACGCAGTATTTT
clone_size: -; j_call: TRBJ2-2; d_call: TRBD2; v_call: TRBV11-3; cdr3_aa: CASSSRSGTSGRKGGELFF; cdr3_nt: TGTGCCAGCAGCTCCCGGAGCGGGACTAGCGGGAGGAAGGGCGGGGAGCTGTTTTTT
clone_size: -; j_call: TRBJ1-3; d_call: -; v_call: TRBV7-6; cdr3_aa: CASSRRTAAGNTIYF; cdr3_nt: TGTGCCAGCAGCCGACGGACGGCCGCTGGAAACACCATATATTTT
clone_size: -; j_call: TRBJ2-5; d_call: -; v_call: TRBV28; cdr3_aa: CASSLRGYQETQYF; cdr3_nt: TGTGCCAGCAGTTTGAGGGGGTACCAAGAGACCCAGTACTTC
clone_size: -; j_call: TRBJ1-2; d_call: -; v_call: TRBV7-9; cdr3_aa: CASSSDGVYGYTF; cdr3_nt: TGTGCCAGCAGCTCGGACGGGGTTTATGGCTACACCTTC
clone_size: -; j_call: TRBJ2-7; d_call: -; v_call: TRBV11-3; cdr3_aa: CASSSNSGRSSYEQYF; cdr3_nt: TGTGCCAGCAGCTCAAACTCCGGTAGAAGCTCCTACGAGCAGTACTTC
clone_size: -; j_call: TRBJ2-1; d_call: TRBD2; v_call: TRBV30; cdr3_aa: CAWTSGSSYNEQFF; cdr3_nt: TGTGCCTGGACTAGCGGCAGCTCCTACAATGAGCAGTTCTTC
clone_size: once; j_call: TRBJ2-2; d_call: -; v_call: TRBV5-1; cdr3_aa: CASSLAGELFF; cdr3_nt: TGCGCCAGCAGCTTAGCCGGGGAGCTGTTTTTT
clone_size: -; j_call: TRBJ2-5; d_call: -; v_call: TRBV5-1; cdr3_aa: CASSWDQETQYF; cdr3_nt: TGCGCCAGCAGCTGGGATCAAGAGACCCAGTACTTC
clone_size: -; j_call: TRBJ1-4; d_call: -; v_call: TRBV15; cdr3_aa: CATSRGSGGVNEKLFF; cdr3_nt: TGTGCCACCAGCAGAGGGTCCGGGGGGGTCAATGAAAAACTGTTTTTT
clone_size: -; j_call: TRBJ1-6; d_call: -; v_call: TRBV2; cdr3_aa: CASSEAMGQIAGALHF; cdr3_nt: TGTGCCAGCAGTGAAGCTATGGGACAAATCGCTGGGGCCCTCCACTTT
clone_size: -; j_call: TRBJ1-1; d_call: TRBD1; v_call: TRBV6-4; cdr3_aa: CASSDSNTGAEAFF; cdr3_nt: TGTGCCAGCAGTGACTCGAATACAGGGGCTGAAGCTTTCTTT
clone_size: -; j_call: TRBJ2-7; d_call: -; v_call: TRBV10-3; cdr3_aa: CAISDRDTGEQYF; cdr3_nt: TGTGCCATCAGTGATCGGGACACCGGCGAGCAGTACTTC
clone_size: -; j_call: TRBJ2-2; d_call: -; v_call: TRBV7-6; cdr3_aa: CASSLAPEGTGELFF; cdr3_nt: TGTGCCAGCAGCTTAGCACCCGAGGGTACCGGGGAGCTGTTTTTT
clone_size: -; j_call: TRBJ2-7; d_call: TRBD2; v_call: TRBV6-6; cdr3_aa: CASGASGYEQYF; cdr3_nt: TGTGCCAGCGGGGCTAGCGGCTACGAGCAGTACTTC
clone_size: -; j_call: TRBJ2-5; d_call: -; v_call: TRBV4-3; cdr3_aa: CASSQERGGVETQYF; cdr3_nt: TGCGCCAGCAGCCAAGAGAGGGGGGGGGTAGAGACCCAGTACTTC
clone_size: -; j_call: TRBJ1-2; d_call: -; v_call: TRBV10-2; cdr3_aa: CASTENGGDNGYTF; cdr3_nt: TGCGCCAGCACCGAAAATGGGGGGGACAATGGCTACACCTTC